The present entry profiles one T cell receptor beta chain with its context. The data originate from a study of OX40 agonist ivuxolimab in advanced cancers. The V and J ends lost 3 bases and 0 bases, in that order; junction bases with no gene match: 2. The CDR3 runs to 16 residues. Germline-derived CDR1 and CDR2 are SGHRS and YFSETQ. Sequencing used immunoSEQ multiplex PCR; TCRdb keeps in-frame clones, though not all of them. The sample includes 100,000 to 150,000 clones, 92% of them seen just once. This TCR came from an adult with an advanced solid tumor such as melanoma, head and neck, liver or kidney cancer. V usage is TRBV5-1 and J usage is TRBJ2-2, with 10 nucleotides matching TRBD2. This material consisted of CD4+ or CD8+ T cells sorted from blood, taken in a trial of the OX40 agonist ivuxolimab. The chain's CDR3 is CASSSSGSSNTGELFF. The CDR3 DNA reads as TGCGCCAGCAGCTCTAGCGGGAGCTCGAACACCGGGGAGCTGTTTTTT. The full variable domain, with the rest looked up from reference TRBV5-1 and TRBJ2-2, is KAGVTQTPRYLIKTRGQQVTLSCSPISGHRSVSWYQQTPGQGLQFLFEYFSETQRNKGNFPGRFSGRQFSNSRSEMNVSTLELGDSALYLCASSSSGSSNTGELFFGEGSRLTVL.